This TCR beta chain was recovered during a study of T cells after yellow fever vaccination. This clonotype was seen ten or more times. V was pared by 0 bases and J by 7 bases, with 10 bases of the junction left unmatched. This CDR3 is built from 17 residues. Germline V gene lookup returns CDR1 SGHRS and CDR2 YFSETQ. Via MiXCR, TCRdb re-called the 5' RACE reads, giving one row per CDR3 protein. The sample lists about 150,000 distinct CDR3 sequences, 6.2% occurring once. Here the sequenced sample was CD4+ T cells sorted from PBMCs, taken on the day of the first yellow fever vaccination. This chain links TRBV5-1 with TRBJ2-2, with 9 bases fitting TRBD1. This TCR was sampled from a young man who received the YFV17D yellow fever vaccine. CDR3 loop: CASSLAPETGGFGELFF. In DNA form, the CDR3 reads TGCGCCAGCAGCTTGGCTCCCGAGACAGGGGGTTTCGGGGAGCTGTTTTTT.